This T cell receptor (beta chain) emerged from a study of blood T cell repertoires in COVID-19. Only in-frame clones appear in the TCRdb table, and some are missing; sequencing was by immunoSEQ multiplex PCR. Of under 75,000 clones detected, more than 60% appear once; the ten largest clones hold around 20%. V lost 2 bases to trimming and J lost 3 bases, with 8 bases between them. The length of the CDR3 is 13 residues. Germline values: CDR1 SGHVS, CDR2 FQNEAQ. The sample holds one count of this clone. This clonotype was sampled from a woman between 50 and 59 years old with active or convalescent COVID-19. The V gene is TRBV7-8, the J gene TRBJ2-7, with a possible D match to TRBD1 (5 bases). Sequenced input: peripheral blood. The CDR3 nucleotides are TGTGCCAGCAGCTTAAAACAGGACTACGAGCAGTACTTC. Residues: CASSLKQDYEQYF.